Presented here are 18 T cell receptor beta chains from one specimen sequenced in a study of T cell responses to AZD1222 COVID-19 vaccine. The protocol was immunoSEQ multiplex PCR, while the TCRdb copy is restricted to in-frame clones and leaves out a portion. The sample has about 84,000 clones, 70% to 90% seen once. The material was peripheral blood, obtained 28 days after the second AZD1222 dose. The receptor set was obtained from an adult who received the AZD1222 COVID-19 vaccine.

The gene calls are TRBV2 and TRBJ2-3, with 9 bases aligning to TRBD1. The V gene end was trimmed by 6 bases and the J gene end by 3 bases; junction bases not matched to a gene: 7. Germline CDR1 reads SNHLY; CDR2 reads FYNNEI. The CDR3 contains 15 residues. CDR3 sequence (DNA): TGTGCCAGCAGGACCGGGACAGGGAGAACAGATACGCAGTATTTT. Protein sequence: CASRTGTGRTDTQYF.

CDR3 sequence: CASSDRLRRTNEKLFF. As DNA, the CDR3 is TGTGCCAGCAGTGACCGACTGCGACGGACTAATGAAAAACTGTTTTTT. This chain joins TRBV6-1 and TRBJ1-4, with D unclear. The CDR3 length is 16 residues. Per germline, CDR1 MNHNS and CDR2 SASEGT. V lost 3 bases, J lost 2 bases, and 13 bases lay in between.

The rearrangement uses TRBV5-1 and TRBJ2-3, with unresolved D. Germline V CDR1 and CDR2: SGHRS, YFSETQ. The germline V and J ends were trimmed by 0 bases and 2 bases, with 7 bases remaining between them. This CDR3 region has 14 residues. The CDR3: CASSLGGITDTQYF. The CDR3 nucleotides are TGCGCCAGCAGCTTGGGGGGAATCACAGATACGCAGTATTTT. Together with reference TRBV5-1 and TRBJ2-3, the CDR3 gives the full variable domain: KAGVTQTPRYLIKTRGQQVTLSCSPISGHRSVSWYQQTPGQGLQFLFEYFSETQRNKGNFPGRFSGRQFSNSRSEMNVSTLELGDSALYLCASSLGGITDTQYFGPGTRLTVL.

The chain joins TRBV4-2 to TRBJ1-4, with D perhaps matching TRBD1 (5 bases). The germline V gene encodes CDR1 LGHNA and CDR2 YNFKEQ. The CDR3 loop spans 16 amino acids. Trimming pared 1 base from V and 7 bases from J, leaving 16 bases between. CDR3 region: CASSQVTVRTTEKLFF. The CDR3 nucleotides read TGTGCCAGCAGCCAAGTTACCGTTCGGACAACTGAAAAACTGTTTTTT.

The chain recombines TRBV7-6 with TRBJ2-7; D possibly corresponds to TRBD2 (6 bases). Germline lookup yields CDR1 SGHVS and CDR2 FNYEAQ. Trimming left V 5 bases short and J 9 bases short, with 14 bases between. The CDR3 runs to 12 residues. CDR3 sequence: CASSPGTLPQYF. The CDR3 coding sequence is TGTGCCAGCAGCCCCGGGACTCTCCCGCAGTACTTC.

This chain links TRBV29-1 with TRBJ2-3, with 7 bases lining up with TRBD1. This CDR3 comprises 13 residues. Unmatched junction bases numbered 1, after V lost 0 bases and J lost 4 bases. CDR1 SQVTM and CDR2 ANQGSEA come from the germline V gene. For the CDR3, the DNA is TGCAGCGTTGAAGAAACAGGGGCAGATACGCAGTATTTT. The encoded protein is CSVEETGADTQYF.

This clone was detected only once. This rearrangement joins TRBV27 to TRBJ2-7, with a tentative D call TRBD1 (6 bases). The ends were cut back, 4 bases at V and 5 bases at J, with 12 bases in the middle. CDR1 and CDR2 from the germline V gene are MNHEY and SMNVEV (reference sequence). This CDR3 is 13 amino acids long. The CDR3 nucleotides are TGTGCCAGCAGTTCGACAACAGGGAACGAGCAGTACTTC. This codes for CASSSTTGNEQYF.

The chain recombines TRBV7-2 with TRBJ2-3, with D possibly called TRBD1 or TRBD2 (5 bases each). Trimming pared 3 bases from V and 1 base from J, leaving 11 bases between. In germline, CDR1 is SGHTA, CDR2 FQGNSA. This CDR3 is built from 15 residues. CDR3 residues: CASSFPGQRTDTQYF. CDR3 coding DNA: TGTGCCAGCAGCTTCCCGGGGCAACGCACAGATACGCAGTATTTT. Complete variable domain (other parts from reference TRBV7-2 and TRBJ2-3): GAGVSQSPSNKVTEKGKDVELRCDPISGHTALYWYRQSLGQGLEFLIYFQGNSAPDKSGLPSDRFSAERTGGSVSTLTIQRTQQEDSAVYLCASSFPGQRTDTQYFGPGTRLTVL.

The genes are TRBV27 and TRBJ2-7; maybe TRBD2 (6 bases). The CDR3 spans 13 residues. Trimming stripped 5 bases from V and 7 bases from J, with 15 bases between. Looked up from germline, CDR1 is MNHEY and CDR2 is SMNVEV (reference sequence). As DNA, the CDR3 is TGTGCCAGCAGTCAGGGACTCCTCTGGGAGCAGTACTTC. Protein: CASSQGLLWEQYF.

The genes are TRBV2 and TRBJ1-1, with TRBD1 matching 7 bases. The germline V gene has CDR1 SNHLY and CDR2 FYNNEI. This CDR3 has 14 residues. Trimming cost V 6 bases and J 4 bases; bases outside gene matches: 8. The CDR3 spells CASSKQGMGTEAFF. In nucleotides, the CDR3 is TGTGCCAGCAGCAAACAGGGGATGGGCACTGAAGCTTTCTTT.

The chain recombines TRBV15 with TRBJ2-5; D not resolved. V lost 1 base, J lost 7 bases, and 4 bases lay in between. The CDR3 sequence is 11 residues long. In germline, CDR1 is LNHNV, CDR2 YYDKDF (reference sequence). The CDR3 loop reads CATSRAGTQYF. Written as DNA, the CDR3 is TGTGCCACCAGCAGAGCTGGGACCCAGTACTTC.

Comment on this clone: In the same sample, other DNA sequences code for this CDR3. The rearrangement joins TRBV6-6 to TRBJ2-5; D ambiguous. The CDR3 consists of 11 residues. V was shortened by 5 bases and J by 1 base, with 2 bases between the two germline ends. From germline, CDR1 is MNHNY and CDR2 SVGAGI (reference sequence). DNA of the CDR3: TGTGCCAGCAGTCCCCAAGAGACCCAGTACTTC. It encodes CASSPQETQYF.

Concerning this clone: The sample carries other DNA sequences with the same CDR3. This rearrangement joins TRBV9 to TRBJ2-7, with D perhaps matching TRBD2 (5 bases). V was trimmed by 0 bases and J by 0 bases, leaving 7 bases between them. The CDR3 runs 14 residues. Germline V CDR1 and CDR2: SGDLS, YYNGEE. The CDR3 nucleotides read TGTGCCAGCAGCGTAGGAGGGAGCTCCTACGAGCAGTACTTC. This encodes CASSVGGSSYEQYF.

V usage is TRBV2 and J usage is TRBJ2-7; D is possibly TRBD1 (6 bases). The CDR3 is 12 residues long. Germline V CDR1 and CDR2: SNHLY, FYNNEI. Trimming left V 6 bases short and J 3 bases short, with 9 bases between. The CDR3 bases are TGTGCCAGCAGCCCAGGGGACTACGAGCAGTACTTC. It encodes CASSPGDYEQYF.

The genes are TRBV28 and TRBJ1-3; no clear D gene. V was cut by 5 bases and J by 2 bases, with 7 bases left in between. The CDR3 is 13 residues long. Germline-derived CDR1 and CDR2 are MDHEN and SYDVKM. CDR3 nucleotides: TGTGCCAGCAGTAGGAGCACTGGAAACACCATATATTTT. Encoded protein: CASSRSTGNTIYF. The whole variable domain, filled in from reference TRBV28 and TRBJ1-3, reads DVKVTQSSRYLVKRTGEKVFLECVQDMDHENMFWYRQDPGLGLRLIYFSYDVKMKEKGDIPEGYSVSREKKERFSLILESASTNQTSMYLCASSRSTGNTIYFGEGSWLTVV.

The rearrangement links TRBV2 to TRBJ2-6; D is perhaps TRBD2 (5 bases). The CDR3 is made up of 14 amino acids. With 9 bases removed from V and 3 bases from J, the gap between germline ends came to 12 bases. In germline, CDR1 is SNHLY, CDR2 FYNNEI. CDR3 nucleotides: TGTGCCAGAGCGGAGACATTTGGGGCCAACGTCCTGACTTTC. As protein: CARAETFGANVLTF.

This clone has a single count. This chain uses TRBV11-2 with TRBJ2-3; 13 bases are a match to TRBD2. The trim removed 5 bases at V and 1 base at J, leaving 12 bases unmatched. CDR3 size: 19 residues. In germline, CDR1 is SGHAT, CDR2 FQNNGV. The CDR3 region is CASSLFPPGLAGRTDTQYF. In nucleotides, the CDR3 is TGTGCCAGCAGCCTTTTTCCTCCGGGACTAGCGGGGCGCACAGATACGCAGTATTTT.

This clone was seen a handful of times. J is TRBJ1-1 and V is TRBV7-3, with D perhaps TRBD1 (6 bases). V was trimmed by 5 bases and J by 3 bases, leaving 13 bases between them. Germline V gene data show CDR1 as SGHTA and CDR2 as FQGTGA. The CDR3 runs to 14 residues. In DNA form, the CDR3 reads TGTGCCAGCAGCCAATCAGGGGTCCACACTGAAGCTTTCTTT. This translates into CASSQSGVHTEAFF.